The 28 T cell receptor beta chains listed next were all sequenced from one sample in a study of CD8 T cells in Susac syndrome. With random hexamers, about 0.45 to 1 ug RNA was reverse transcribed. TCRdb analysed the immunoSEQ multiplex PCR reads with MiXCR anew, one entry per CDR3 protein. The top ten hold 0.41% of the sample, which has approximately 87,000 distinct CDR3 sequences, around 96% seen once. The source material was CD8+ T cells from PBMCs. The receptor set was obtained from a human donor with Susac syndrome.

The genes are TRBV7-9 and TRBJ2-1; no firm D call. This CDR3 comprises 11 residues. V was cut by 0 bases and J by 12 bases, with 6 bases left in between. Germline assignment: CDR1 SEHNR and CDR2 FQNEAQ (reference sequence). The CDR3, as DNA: TGTGCCAGCAGCTTAGCCCCGGGGCAGTTCTTC. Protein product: CASSLAPGQFF.

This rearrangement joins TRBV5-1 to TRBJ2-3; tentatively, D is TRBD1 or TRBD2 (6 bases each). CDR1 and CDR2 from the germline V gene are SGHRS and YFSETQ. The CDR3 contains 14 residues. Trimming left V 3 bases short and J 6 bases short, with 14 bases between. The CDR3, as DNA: TGCGCCAGCAGCTCCATGGGGGCGGGGGATACGCAGTATTTT. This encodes CASSSMGAGDTQYF.

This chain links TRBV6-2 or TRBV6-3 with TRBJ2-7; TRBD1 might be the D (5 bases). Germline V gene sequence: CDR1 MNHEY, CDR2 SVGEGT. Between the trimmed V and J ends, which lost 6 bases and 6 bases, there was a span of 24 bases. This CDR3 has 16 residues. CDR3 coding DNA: TGTGCCAGCAGGTCGGGCAGGGATATGAATTACGGCGAGCAGTACTTC. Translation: CASRSGRDMNYGEQYF.

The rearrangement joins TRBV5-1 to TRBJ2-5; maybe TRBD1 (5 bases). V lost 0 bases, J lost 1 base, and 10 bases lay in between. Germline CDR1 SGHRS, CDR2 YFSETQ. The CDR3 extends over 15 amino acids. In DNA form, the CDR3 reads TGCGCCAGCAGCTTGGATGGGGCAACCCAAGAGACCCAGTACTTC. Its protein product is CASSLDGATQETQYF.

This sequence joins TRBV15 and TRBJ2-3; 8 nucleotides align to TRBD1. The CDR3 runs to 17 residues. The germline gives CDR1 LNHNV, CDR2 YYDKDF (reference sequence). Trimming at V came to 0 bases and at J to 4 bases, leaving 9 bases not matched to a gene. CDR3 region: CATSRDPDRVIPDTQYF. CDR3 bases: TGTGCCACCAGCAGAGATCCGGACAGGGTTATTCCAGATACGCAGTATTTT.

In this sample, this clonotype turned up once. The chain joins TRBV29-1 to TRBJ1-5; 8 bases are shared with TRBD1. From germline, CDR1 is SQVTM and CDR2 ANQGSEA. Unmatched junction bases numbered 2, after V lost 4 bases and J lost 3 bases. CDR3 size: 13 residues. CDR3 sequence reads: CSVVTGDNQPQHF. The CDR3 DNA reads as TGCAGCGTTGTGACAGGGGACAATCAGCCCCAGCATTTT.

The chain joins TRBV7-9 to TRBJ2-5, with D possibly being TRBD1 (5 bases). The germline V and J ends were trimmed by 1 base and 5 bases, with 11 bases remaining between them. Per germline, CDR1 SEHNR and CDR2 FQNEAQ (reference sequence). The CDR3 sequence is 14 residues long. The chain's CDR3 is CASSLVSGRETQYF. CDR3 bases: TGTGCCAGCAGCTTAGTCTCAGGGCGTGAGACCCAGTACTTC.

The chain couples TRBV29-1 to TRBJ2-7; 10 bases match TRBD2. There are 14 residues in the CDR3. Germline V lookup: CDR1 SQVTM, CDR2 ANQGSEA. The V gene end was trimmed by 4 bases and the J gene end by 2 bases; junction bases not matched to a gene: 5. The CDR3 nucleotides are TGCAGCGTTGTGGCTAGCGGGAGTACCTACGAGCAGTACTTC. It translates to CSVVASGSTYEQYF.

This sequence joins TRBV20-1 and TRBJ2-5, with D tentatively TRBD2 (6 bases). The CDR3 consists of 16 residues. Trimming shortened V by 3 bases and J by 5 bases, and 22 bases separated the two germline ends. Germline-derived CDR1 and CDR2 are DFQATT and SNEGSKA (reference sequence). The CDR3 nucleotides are TGCAGTGCTAGCCCCCGGGACTTCTACCTGGGGGAGACCCAGTACTTC. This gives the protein CSASPRDFYLGETQYF.

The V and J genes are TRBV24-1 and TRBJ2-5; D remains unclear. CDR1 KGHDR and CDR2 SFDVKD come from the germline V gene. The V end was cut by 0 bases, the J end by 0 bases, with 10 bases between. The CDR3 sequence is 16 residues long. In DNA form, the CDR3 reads TGTGCCACCAGTGATTTGAGGCAGTCAAACCAAGAGACCCAGTACTTC. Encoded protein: CATSDLRQSNQETQYF.

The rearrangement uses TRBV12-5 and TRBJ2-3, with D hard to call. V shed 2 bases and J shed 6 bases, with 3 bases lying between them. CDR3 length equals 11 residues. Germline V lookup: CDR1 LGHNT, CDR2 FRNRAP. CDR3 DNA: TGTGCTAGTGGTTTGCTGGATACGCAGTATTTT. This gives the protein CASGLLDTQYF.

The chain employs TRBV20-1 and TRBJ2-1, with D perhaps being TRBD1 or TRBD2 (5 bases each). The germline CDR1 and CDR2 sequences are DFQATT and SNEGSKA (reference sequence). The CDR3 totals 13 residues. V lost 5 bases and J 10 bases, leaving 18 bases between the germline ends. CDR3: CSALPRGRQEQFF. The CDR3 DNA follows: TGCAGTGCTCTACCACGGGGCCGGCAGGAGCAGTTCTTC.

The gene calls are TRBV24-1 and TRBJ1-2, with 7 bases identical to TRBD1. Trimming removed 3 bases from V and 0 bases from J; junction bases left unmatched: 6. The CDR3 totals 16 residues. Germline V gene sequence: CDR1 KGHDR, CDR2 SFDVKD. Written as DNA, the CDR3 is TGTGCCACCAGTGATCGGGGGACAGAAGCTAACTATGGCTACACCTTC. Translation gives CATSDRGTEANYGYTF.

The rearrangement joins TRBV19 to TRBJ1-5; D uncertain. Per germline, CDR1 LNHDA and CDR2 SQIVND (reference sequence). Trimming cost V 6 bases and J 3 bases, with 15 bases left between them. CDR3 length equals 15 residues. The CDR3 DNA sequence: TGTGCCAGTAGGGGCTTATTGGGTTCCAATCAGCCCCAGCATTTT. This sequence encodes CASRGLLGSNQPQHF.

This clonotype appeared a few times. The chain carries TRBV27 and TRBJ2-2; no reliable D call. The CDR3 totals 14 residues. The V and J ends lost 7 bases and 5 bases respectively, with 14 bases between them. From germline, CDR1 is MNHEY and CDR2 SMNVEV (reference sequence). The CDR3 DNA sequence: TGTGCCAGCACCACCGCGAGAGATACCGGGGAGCTGTTTTTT. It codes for CASTTARDTGELFF.

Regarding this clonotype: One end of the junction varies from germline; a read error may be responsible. In nucleotides, the CDR3 is TGTGCTAGCAGCTTATTCGGCTACAATGAGCAGTTCTTC. It encodes CASSLFGYNEQFF. The V gene is TRBV7-7, the J gene TRBJ2-1; D call uncertain. The CDR3 has 13 residues. Germline CDR1 reads SSHAT; CDR2 reads FNYEAQ (reference sequence).

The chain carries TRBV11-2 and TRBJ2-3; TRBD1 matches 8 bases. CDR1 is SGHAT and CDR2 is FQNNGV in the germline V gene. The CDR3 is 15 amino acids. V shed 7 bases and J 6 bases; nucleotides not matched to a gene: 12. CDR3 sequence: CASKQGALMKDTQYF. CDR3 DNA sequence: TGTGCCAGCAAGCAGGGGGCCCTTATGAAGGATACGCAGTATTTT.

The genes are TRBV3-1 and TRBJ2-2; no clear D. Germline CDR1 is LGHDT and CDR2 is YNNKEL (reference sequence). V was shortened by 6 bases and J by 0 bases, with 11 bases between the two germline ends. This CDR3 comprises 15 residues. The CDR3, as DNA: TGTGCCAGCAGGACGACCCGAGCGAACACCGGGGAGCTGTTTTTT. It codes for CASRTTRANTGELFF.

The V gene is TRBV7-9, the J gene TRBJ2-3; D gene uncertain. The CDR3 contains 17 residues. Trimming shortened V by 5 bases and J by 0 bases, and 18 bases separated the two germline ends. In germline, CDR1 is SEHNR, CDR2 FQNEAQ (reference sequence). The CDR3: CASSASPLDDSTDTQYF. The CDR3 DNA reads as TGTGCCAGCAGCGCCAGTCCCCTAGACGATAGCACAGATACGCAGTATTTT.

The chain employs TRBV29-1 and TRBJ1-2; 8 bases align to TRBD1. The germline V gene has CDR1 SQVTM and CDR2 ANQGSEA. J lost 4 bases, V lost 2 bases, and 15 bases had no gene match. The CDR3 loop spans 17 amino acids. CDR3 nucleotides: TGCAGCGTTGAACCTTGGGTGACCGGGACAGGCCCCTATGGCTACACCTTC. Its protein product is CSVEPWVTGTGPYGYTF.

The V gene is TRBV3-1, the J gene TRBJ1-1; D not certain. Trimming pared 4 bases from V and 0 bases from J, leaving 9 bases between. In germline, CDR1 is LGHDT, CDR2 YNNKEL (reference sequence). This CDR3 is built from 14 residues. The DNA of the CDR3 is TGTGCCAGCAGCCCCGGAGGGATGAACACTGAAGCTTTCTTT. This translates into CASSPGGMNTEAFF.

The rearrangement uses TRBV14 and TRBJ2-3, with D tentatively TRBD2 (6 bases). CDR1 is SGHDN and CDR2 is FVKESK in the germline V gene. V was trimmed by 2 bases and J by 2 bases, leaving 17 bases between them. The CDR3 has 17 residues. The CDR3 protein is CASSQTPGRDLTDTQYF. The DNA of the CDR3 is TGTGCCAGCAGCCAAACCCCGGGGCGGGACCTCACAGATACGCAGTATTTT.

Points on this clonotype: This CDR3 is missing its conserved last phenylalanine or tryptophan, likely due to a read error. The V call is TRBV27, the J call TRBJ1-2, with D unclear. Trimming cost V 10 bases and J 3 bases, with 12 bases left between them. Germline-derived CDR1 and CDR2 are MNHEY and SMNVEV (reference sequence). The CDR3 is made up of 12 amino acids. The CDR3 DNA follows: TGTGCCACCTGGACTGTTTACTATGGCTACACCCTC. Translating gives CATWTVYYGYTL.

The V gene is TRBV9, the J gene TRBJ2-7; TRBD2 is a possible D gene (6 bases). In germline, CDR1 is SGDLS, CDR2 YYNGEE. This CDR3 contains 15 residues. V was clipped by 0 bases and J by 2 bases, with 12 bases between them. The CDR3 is CASSVAGSGPYEQYF. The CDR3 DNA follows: TGTGCCAGCAGCGTAGCCGGGAGCGGCCCCTACGAGCAGTACTTC.

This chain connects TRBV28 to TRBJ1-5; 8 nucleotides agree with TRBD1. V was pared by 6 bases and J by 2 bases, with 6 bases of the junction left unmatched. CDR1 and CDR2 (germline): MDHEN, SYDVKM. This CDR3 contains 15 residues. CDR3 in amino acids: CASSDRGYGNQPQHF. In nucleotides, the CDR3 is TGTGCCAGCAGCGACAGGGGATATGGCAATCAGCCCCAGCATTTT.

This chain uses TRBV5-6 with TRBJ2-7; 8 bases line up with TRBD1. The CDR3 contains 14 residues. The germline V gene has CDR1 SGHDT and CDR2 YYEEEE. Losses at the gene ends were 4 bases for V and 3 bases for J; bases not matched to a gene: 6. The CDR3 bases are TGTGCCAGCAGCCCCCGACAGGGGATCTACGAGCAGTACTTC. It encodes CASSPRQGIYEQYF.

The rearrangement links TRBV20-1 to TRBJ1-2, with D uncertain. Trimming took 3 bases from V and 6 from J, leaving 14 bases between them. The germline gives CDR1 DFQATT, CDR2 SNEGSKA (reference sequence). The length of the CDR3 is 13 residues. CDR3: CSASVGGRDGYTF. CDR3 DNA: TGCAGTGCTAGTGTAGGCGGAAGAGATGGCTACACCTTC.

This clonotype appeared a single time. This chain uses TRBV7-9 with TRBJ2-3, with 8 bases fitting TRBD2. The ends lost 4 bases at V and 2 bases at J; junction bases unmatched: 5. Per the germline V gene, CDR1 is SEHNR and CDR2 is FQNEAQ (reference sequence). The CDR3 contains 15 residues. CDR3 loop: CASSSASGHTDTQYF. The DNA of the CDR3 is TGTGCCAGCAGCTCAGCTAGCGGGCACACAGATACGCAGTATTTT.